Below, one T cell receptor beta chain is given with its context. For recovered donors of Cohort 3, there were two negative PCRs, clearance, or symptom resolution. Data came from immunoSEQ multiplex PCR; TCRdb stores just in-frame clones and leaves some out. The sample records some 500,000 clones, approximately 87% being singletons. The data stem from a study of blood T cell repertoires in COVID-19. The CDR3 covers 13 residues. Trimming left V 5 bases short and J 1 base short, with 8 bases between. Germline CDR1 SGHTA, CDR2 FQGNSA. Sample: PBMCs or T cells enriched from blood (not recorded which). The chain combines TRBV7-2 with TRBJ1-1, with D tentatively TRBD1 (5 bases). This TCR was sampled from a woman in her thirties or forties who had recovered from COVID-19. CDR3 coding DNA: TGTGCCAGCAGCAGAAGGGGGAACACTGAAGCTTTCTTT. Translation: CASSRRGNTEAFF.